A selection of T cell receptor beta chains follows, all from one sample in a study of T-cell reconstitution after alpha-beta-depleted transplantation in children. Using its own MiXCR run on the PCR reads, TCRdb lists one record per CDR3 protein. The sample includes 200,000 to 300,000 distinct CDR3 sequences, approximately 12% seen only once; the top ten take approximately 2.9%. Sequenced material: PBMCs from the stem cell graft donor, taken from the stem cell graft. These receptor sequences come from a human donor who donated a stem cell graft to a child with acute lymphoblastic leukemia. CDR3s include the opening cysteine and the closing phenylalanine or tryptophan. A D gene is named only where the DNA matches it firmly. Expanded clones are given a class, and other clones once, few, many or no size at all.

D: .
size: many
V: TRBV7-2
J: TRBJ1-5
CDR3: CASSSGHFSNQPQHF
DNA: TGTGCCAGCAGCTCGGGACACTTTAGCAATCAGCCCCAGCATTTT

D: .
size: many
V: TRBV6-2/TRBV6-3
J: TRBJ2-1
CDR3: CASSYWGIDRNNEQFF
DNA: TGTGCCAGCAGTTACTGGGGGATTGACAGGAACAATGAGCAGTTCTTC

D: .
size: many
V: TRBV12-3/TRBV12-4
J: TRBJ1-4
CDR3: CASSFFRREKLFF
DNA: TGTGCCAGCAGTTTCTTTCGCCGCGAAAAACTGTTTTTT

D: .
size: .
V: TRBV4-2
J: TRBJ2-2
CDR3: CASSQDRGGAGELFF
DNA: TGTGCCAGCAGCCAAGATAGGGGGGGCGCCGGGGAGCTGTTTTTT

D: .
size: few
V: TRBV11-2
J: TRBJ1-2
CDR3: CASSANRALNYGYTF
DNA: TGTGCCAGCAGCGCCAACAGGGCCCTCAACTATGGCTACACCTTC

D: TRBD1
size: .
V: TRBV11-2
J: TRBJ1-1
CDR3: CASSPDRGKAFF
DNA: TGTGCCAGCAGCCCTGACAGGGGAAAAGCTTTCTTT

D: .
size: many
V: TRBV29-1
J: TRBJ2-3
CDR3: CSVEYRITDTQYF
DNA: TGCAGCGTTGAGTACAGAATCACAGATACGCAGTATTTT

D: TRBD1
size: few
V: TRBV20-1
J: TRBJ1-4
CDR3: CSAPGTGATTNEKLFF
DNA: TGCAGTGCCCCCGGGACAGGGGCGACAACTAATGAAAAACTGTTTTTT

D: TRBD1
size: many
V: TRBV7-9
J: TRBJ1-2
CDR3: CASTGSYRGYGYTF
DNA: TGTGCCAGCACGGGGAGTTACAGGGGGTATGGCTACACCTTC

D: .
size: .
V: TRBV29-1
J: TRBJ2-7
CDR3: CSVVRGAHEQYF
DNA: TGCAGCGTTGTACGGGGGGCCCACGAGCAGTACTTC

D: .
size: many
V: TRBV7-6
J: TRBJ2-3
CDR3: CASSLNRGIADTQYF
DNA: TGTGCCAGCAGCTTAAATAGAGGGATTGCGGATACGCAGTATTTT

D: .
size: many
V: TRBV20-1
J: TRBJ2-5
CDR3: CSARGQYQETQYF
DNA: TGCAGTGCTAGAGGACAGTACCAAGAGACCCAGTACTTC

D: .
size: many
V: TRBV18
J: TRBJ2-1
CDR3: CASSPPMREYYNEQFF
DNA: TGTGCCAGCTCACCACCCATGCGGGAATACTACAATGAGCAGTTCTTC

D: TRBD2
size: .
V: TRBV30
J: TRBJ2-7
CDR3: CAWGLAGAYEQYF
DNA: TGTGCCTGGGGACTAGCGGGGGCCTACGAGCAGTACTTC

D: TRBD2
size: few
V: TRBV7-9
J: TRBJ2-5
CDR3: CASTRGAGGQETQYF
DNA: TGTGCCAGCACCCGAGGTGCGGGAGGGCAAGAGACCCAGTACTTC

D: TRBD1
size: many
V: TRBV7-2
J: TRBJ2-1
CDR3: CASSLRGQGAFNEQFF
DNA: TGTGCCAGCAGCTTGAGGGGACAGGGGGCTTTTAATGAGCAGTTCTTC

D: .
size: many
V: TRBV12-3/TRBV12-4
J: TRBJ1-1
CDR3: CASRLAVNTEAFF
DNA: TGTGCCAGCAGACTCGCTGTGAACACTGAAGCTTTCTTT

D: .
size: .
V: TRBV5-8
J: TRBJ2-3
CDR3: CASVWFDTDTQYF
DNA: TGTGCCAGCGTGTGGTTTGACACAGATACGCAGTATTTT

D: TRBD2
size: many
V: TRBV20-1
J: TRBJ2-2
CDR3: CSARARGGWGGELFF
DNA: TGCAGTGCTAGAGCCCGGGGGGGCTGGGGCGGGGAGCTGTTTTTT

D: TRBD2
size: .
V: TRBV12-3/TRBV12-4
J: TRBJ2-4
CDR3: CASSKPGLATSRGKNIQYF
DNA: TGTGCCAGCAGCAAACCGGGACTAGCGACCTCAAGGGGCAAAAACATTCAGTACTTC

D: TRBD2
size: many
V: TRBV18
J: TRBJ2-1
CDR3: CASSPERGGNEQFF
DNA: TGTGCCAGCTCACCGGAGCGGGGGGGCAATGAGCAGTTCTTC

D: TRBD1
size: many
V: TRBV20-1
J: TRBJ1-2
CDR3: CSASEPLRGQGYGYTF
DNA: TGCAGTGCTAGTGAACCCCTCAGGGGGCAGGGCTATGGCTACACCTTC

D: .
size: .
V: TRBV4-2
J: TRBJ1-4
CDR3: CASSPARTQLFF
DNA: TGTGCCAGCAGCCCAGCCAGAACACAACTGTTTTTT

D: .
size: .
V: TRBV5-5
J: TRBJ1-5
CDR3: CASILAGSNQPQHF
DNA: TGTGCCAGCATCTTGGCGGGTTCCAATCAGCCCCAGCATTTT

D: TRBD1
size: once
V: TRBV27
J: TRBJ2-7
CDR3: CASSSTGLGEQYF
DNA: TGTGCCAGCAGTTCGACAGGGTTGGGAGAGCAGTACTTC

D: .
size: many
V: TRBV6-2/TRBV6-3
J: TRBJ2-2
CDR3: CASSYRTGELFF
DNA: TGTGCCAGCAGCTACCGGACCGGGGAGCTGTTTTTT

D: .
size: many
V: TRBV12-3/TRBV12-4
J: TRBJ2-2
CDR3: CASSLFWQGNTGELFF
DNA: TGTGCCAGCAGTTTATTCTGGCAGGGGAACACCGGGGAGCTGTTTTTT

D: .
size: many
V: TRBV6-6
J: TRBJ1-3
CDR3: CASSSRGIHTIYF
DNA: TGTGCCAGCAGCTCAAGGGGGATACACACCATATATTTT

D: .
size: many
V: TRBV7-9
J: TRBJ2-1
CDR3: CASSLTLEQFF
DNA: TGTGCCAGCAGCTTAACGCTTGAGCAGTTCTTC